This T cell receptor (beta chain) was captured in a study of T cell repertoires in cytomegalovirus infection. On the study more broadly: Matching HLA type, along with CMV infection, was indicated by public TCR beta signatures.

TCRdb re-analysed the reads in MiXCR, keeping a single row per CDR3 protein. The sample contains roughly 130,000 distinct CDR3 sequences, more than 7% of which appear only once. Findings and limits, study-wide: What dominated the ex vivo response were HLA-C-restricted CMV-specific TCR beta clonotypes.

This clonotype was recorded many times. Its antigen is still unknown. Trimming pared 0 bases from V and 3 bases from J, leaving 8 bases between. The CDR3 is made up of 14 amino acids. The source of this sequence is a human donor in good health (CMV status not recorded). Some clones in this sample may be carry-over from other donors' samples. Sequenced input: PBMCs. This rearrangement joins TRBV12-3 or TRBV12-4 to TRBJ1-2; D ambiguous. CDR3 protein: CASSLAGFDYGYTF. CDR3 DNA sequence: TGTGCCAGCAGTTTAGCGGGATTTGACTATGGCTACACCTTC.